This paragraph covers one TCR beta chain sequence. Its target is not known. Naive CD8 isolation took CD45RO-negative cells positively selected for CCR7 and excluded terminally differentiated effector memory CD45RA+ cells. The V gene's germline CDR1 is MNHEY and CDR2 SVGAGI. V lost 0 bases to trimming and J lost 4 bases, with 14 bases between them. The CDR3 spans 16 residues. The sample originates from a study of shared clonotypes between healthy human individuals. Findings and limits, study-wide: Investigators collected only blood, and repertoires in tissues likely differ. Although depth was large, rarefaction showed that sequencing of the sorted subsets was incomplete. Larger estimated richness was generally seen in naive subsets than in memory subsets.

The repertoire was sequenced with immunoSEQ multiplex PCR; TCRdb's copy has only in-frame clones and lacks some. The table shows millions of clones, with just under 95% occurring only once. This chain joins TRBV6-5 and TRBJ2-3; D remains ambiguous. Sequences were obtained from naive CD8+ T cells sorted from blood. This sequence was found in a man between 18 and 29 years old in good health. The CDR3 DNA reads TGTGCCAGCAGTTACTCGAGCTTAACAGACGCAGATACGCAGTATTTT. It yields the protein CASSYSSLTDADTQYF.